This T cell receptor beta chain is drawn from a study of beta chain features in type 1 diabetes. Overall study: Age, gender and cell yields were alike across patients and healthy donors.

What was sequenced were expressed TCRB transcripts, since all of the isolated RNA had been reverse transcribed. Measured with immunoSEQ multiplex PCR; TCRdb has only the in-frame clones, and not every one. The table lists 250,000 to 300,000 clones, roughly an eighth of them singletons. Turning to this clone: Its antigen is not known.

V lost 3 bases and J 3 bases, leaving 10 bases between the germline ends. Germline V gives CDR1 GTSNPN, CDR2 SVGIG (reference sequence). This CDR3 is built from 13 residues. Study conclusions and caveats: TCRB CDR3s from Type 1 diabetes patients were moderately but significantly shorter in all four CD4+ subsets.

The chain is built from TRBV30 and TRBJ2-3, with D perhaps matching TRBD2 (5 bases). Sequenced material: naive CD4+ T cells from blood. The TCR originated in a man younger than 40 with type 1 diabetes. The CDR3 sequence: CAWSGIFTDTQYF. The DNA of the CDR3 is TGTGCCTGGAGCGGGATATTTACAGATACGCAGTATTTT.